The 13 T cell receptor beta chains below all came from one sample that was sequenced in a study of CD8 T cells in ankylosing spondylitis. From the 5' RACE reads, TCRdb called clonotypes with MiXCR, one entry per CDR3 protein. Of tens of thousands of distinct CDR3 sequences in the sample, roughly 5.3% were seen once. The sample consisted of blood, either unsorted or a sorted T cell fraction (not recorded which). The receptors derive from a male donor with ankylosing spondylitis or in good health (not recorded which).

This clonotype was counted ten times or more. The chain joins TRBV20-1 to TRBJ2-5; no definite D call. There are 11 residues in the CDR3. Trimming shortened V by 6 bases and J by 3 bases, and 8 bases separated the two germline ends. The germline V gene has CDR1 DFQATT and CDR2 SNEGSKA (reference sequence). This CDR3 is CSASPEETQYF. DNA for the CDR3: TGCAGTGCGAGTCCCGAAGAGACCCAGTACTTC.

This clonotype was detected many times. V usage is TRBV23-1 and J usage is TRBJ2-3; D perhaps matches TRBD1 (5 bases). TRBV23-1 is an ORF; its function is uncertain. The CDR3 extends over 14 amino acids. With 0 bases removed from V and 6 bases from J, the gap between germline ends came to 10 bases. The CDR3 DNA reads TGCGCCAGCAGTCAATCAGGGGTTTTGGATACGCAGTATTTT. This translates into CASSQSGVLDTQYF.

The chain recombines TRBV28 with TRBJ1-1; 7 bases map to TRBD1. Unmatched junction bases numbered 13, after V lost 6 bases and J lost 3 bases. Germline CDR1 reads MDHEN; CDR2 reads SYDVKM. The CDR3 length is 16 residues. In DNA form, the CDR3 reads TGTGCCAGCAGCTATACCTTCACAGGGGAGGACACTGAAGCTTTCTTT. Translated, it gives CASSYTFTGEDTEAFF.

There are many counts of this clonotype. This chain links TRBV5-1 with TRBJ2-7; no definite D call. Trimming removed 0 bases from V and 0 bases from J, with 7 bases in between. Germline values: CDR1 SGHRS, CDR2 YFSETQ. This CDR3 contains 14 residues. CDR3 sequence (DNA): TGCGCCAGCAGCTTGGGGCCGTTCTCCTACGAGCAGTACTTC. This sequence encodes CASSLGPFSYEQYF.

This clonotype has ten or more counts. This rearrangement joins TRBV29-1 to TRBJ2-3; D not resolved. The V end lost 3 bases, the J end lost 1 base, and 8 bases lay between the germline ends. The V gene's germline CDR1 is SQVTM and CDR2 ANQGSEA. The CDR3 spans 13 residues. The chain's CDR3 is CSVDATGTDTQYF. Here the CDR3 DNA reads TGCAGCGTTGATGCTACGGGCACAGATACGCAGTATTTT.

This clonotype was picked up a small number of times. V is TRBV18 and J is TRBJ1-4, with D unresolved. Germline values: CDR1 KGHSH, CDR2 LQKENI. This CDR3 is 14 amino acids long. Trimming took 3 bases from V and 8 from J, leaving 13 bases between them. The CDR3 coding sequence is TGTGCCAGCTCACCTGGAGCCCCGGTCGAAAAACTGTTTTTT. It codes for CASSPGAPVEKLFF.

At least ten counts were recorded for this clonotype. The CDR3 DNA sequence: TGTGCCAGCAGCCGGGACTTCCAGACCCAGTACTTC. It encodes CASSRDFQTQYF. The chain carries TRBV11-2 and TRBJ2-5; D possibly corresponds to TRBD2 (6 bases). V lost 5 bases and J lost 6, with 10 bases in between. The CDR3 contains 12 residues. Germline-derived CDR1 and CDR2 are SGHAT and FQNNGV.

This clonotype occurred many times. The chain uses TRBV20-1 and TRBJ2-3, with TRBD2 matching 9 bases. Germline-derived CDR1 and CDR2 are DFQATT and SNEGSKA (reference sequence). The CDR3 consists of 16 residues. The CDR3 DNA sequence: TGCAACGCCCCCCGTAGCGGGGGCCTTAACACAGATACGCAGTATTTT. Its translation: CNAPRSGGLNTDTQYF.

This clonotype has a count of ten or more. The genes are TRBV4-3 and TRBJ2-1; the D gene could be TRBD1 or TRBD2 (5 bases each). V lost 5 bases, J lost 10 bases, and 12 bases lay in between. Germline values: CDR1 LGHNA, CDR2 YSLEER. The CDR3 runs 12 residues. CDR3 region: CASSFRGQEQFF. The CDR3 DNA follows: TGCGCCAGCAGCTTCCGGGGCCAGGAGCAGTTCTTC.

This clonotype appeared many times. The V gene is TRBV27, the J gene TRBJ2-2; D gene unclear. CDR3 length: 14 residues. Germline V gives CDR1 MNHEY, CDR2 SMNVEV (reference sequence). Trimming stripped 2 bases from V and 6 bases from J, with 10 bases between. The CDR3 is CASSLKVEAGELFF. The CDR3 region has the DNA TGTGCCAGCAGTTTAAAGGTAGAAGCCGGGGAGCTGTTTTTT.

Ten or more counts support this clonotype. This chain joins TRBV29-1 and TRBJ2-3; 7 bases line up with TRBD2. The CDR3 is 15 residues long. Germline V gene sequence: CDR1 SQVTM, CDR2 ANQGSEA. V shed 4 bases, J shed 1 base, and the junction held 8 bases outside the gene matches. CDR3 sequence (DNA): TGCAGCGTTGGGCGGTCTAGCGGACGCACAGATACGCAGTATTTT. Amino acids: CSVGRSSGRTDTQYF.

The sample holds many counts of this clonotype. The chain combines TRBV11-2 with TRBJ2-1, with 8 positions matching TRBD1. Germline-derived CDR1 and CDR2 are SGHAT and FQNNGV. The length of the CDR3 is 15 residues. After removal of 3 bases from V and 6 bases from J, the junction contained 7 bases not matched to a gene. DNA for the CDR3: TGTGCCAGCAGCTTTGGACAGGGAGTGCGCAATGAGCAGTTCTTC. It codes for CASSFGQGVRNEQFF.

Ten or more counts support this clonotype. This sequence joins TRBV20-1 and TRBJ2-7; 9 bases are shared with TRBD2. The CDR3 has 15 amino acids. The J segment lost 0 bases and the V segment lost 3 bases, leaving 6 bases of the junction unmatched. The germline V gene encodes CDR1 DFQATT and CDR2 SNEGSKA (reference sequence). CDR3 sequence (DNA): TGCAGTGCTAGGGAGAGCGGGGGGAACTCCTACGAGCAGTACTTC. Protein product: CSARESGGNSYEQYF.